This T cell receptor (beta chain) was identified during a study of CD8 T cells in ankylosing spondylitis. Study results and limitations: Typical of ankylosing spondylitis blood, it appeared, was a TCR beta motif of fewer than ten highly homologous variants. In ankylosing spondylitis patients, matched synovial fluid reportedly showed significant enrichment of disease-linked clones. Disease-linked clones were CD8+ and relatively rare in peripheral blood.

This clonotype occurred many times. Its antigen is undetermined. The length of the CDR3 is 16 residues. Losses at the gene ends were 4 bases for V and 3 bases for J; bases not matched to a gene: 7. Germline lookup yields CDR1 MNHEY and CDR2 SVGEGT. With molecular barcodes, quantitative 5'-RACE was used to make the TCR beta libraries. TCRdb used MiXCR to reprocess the 5' RACE reads, holding one entry per CDR3 protein. The repertoire holds around 150,000 distinct CDR3 sequences, with 7.3% as singletons. The origin of this receptor is a female donor with ankylosing spondylitis or in good health (not recorded which). The sequencing input was blood, either unsorted or a sorted T cell fraction (not recorded which). The chain is built from TRBV6-2 or TRBV6-3 and TRBJ1-1; 11 bases match TRBD1. The CDR3, as DNA: TGTGCCAGCAGTTCATTCCCGGGACAGGGGGACACTGAAGCTTTCTTT. Translating gives CASSSFPGQGDTEAFF.